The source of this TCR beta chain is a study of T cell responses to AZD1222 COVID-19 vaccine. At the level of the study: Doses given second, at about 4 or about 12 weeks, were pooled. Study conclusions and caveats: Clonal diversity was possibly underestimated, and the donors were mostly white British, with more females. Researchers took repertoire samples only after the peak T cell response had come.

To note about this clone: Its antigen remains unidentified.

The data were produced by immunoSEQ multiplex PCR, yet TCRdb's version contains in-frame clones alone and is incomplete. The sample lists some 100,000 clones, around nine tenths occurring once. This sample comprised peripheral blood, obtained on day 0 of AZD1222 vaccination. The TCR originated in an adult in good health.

Here the CDR3 DNA reads TGCAGCGTTGGGGGGCAGGTTGGGTACGAGCAGTACTTC. This sequence encodes CSVGGQVGYEQYF. This chain connects TRBV29-1 to TRBJ2-7; a weak D match, TRBD1 (6 bases). Trimming removed 4 bases at V and 4 bases at J, with 14 bases between. The CDR3 loop spans 13 amino acids. Germline V gene data show CDR1 as SQVTM and CDR2 as ANQGSEA.